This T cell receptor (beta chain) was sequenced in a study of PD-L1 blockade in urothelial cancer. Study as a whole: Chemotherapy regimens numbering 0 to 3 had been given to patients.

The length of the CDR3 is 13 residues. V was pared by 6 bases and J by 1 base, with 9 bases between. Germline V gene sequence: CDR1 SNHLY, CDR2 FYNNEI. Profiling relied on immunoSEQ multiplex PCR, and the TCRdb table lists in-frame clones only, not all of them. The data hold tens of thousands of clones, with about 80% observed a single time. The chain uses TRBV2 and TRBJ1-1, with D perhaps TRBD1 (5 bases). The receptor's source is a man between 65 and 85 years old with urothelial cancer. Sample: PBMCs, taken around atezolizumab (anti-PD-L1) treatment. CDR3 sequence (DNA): TGTGCCAGCAGGAAAGACAGGAACACTGAAGCTTTCTTT. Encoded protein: CASRKDRNTEAFF.